This record concerns one TCR beta chain sequence. This sample is part of a study of T cell changes during pregnancy in multiple sclerosis. Only in-frame clones appear in the TCRdb table, and some are missing; sequencing was by immunoSEQ multiplex PCR. The profile shows roughly 80,000 clones, 70% to 90% of them singletons. The CDR3 spans 16 residues. CDR1 is SGHAT and CDR2 is FQNNGV in the germline V gene. V lost 5 bases, J lost 3 bases, and 20 bases lay in between. The sequence was obtained from a female donor with multiple sclerosis, enrolled in a pregnancy study. The sample was peripheral blood, taken before pregnancy. The V and J genes are TRBV11-2 and TRBJ2-7; D gene unclear. The CDR3 spells CASSPPGLPSGYEQYF. The CDR3 DNA follows: TGTGCCAGCAGCCCCCCGGGTCTCCCGAGTGGCTACGAGCAGTACTTC.